The rows below give T cell receptor beta chains drawn from one sample of a study of technical replicates of blood from a few donors. The protocol was immunoSEQ multiplex PCR, while the TCRdb copy is restricted to in-frame clones and leaves out a portion. This sample yields roughly 97,000 clones, of which approximately 96% are seen a single time; about 0.39% belongs to the top ten. Sequenced sample: T cells isolated from PBMCs. The receptor source for this set is a human donor in good health. Each CDR3 is given with its conserved first and last residue. Each record gives: D gene, J gene, V gene, CDR3 protein. The D gene is left open where the match is weak.

d_call: TRBD2
j_call: TRBJ2-6
v_call: TRBV4-1
cdr3_aa: CASTMFGTSGTAGANVLTF

d_call: TRBD2
j_call: TRBJ2-2
v_call: TRBV2
cdr3_aa: CASRLAGGRTGELFF

d_call: TRBD2
j_call: TRBJ2-1
v_call: TRBV18
cdr3_aa: CASSPPASGRFNEQFF

d_call: TRBD2
j_call: TRBJ2-2
v_call: TRBV27
cdr3_aa: CATKETGTTNTGELFF

d_call: TRBD1
j_call: TRBJ1-2
v_call: TRBV23-1
cdr3_aa: CASSPGQGEHSYGYTF

d_call: TRBD1
j_call: TRBJ2-1
v_call: TRBV7-2
cdr3_aa: CASSRTGNSNEQFF

d_call: NA
j_call: TRBJ1-1
v_call: TRBV7-9
cdr3_aa: CASSPQGTEAFF

d_call: NA
j_call: TRBJ2-1
v_call: TRBV15
cdr3_aa: CATSRDYSNEQFF

d_call: NA
j_call: TRBJ1-1
v_call: TRBV10-3
cdr3_aa: CAISEPRDIEAFF

d_call: NA
j_call: TRBJ2-1
v_call: TRBV6-5
cdr3_aa: CASSYSMGLAYNEQFF

d_call: TRBD2
j_call: TRBJ2-2
v_call: TRBV6-6
cdr3_aa: CASSSPGGGGELFF

d_call: TRBD2
j_call: TRBJ2-1
v_call: TRBV18
cdr3_aa: CASSPSLAGGTNEQFF

d_call: TRBD1
j_call: TRBJ2-7
v_call: TRBV6-6
cdr3_aa: CASSWDRATYEQYF

d_call: NA
j_call: TRBJ1-4
v_call: TRBV6-1
cdr3_aa: CASSYRDIKLFF

d_call: NA
j_call: TRBJ2-7
v_call: TRBV29-1
cdr3_aa: CSVESGISYEQYF

d_call: TRBD2
j_call: TRBJ2-1
v_call: TRBV18
cdr3_aa: CASSPGGRPYNEQFF

d_call: TRBD1
j_call: TRBJ2-1
v_call: TRBV6-1
cdr3_aa: CASGGGTGAYNEQFF

d_call: NA
j_call: TRBJ1-3
v_call: TRBV5-8
cdr3_aa: CASSSPGTTGNTIYF

d_call: NA
j_call: TRBJ1-3
v_call: TRBV19
cdr3_aa: CASSIGHSLLSGNTIYF

d_call: TRBD2
j_call: TRBJ2-1
v_call: TRBV9
cdr3_aa: CASSVGLAGGNEQFF

d_call: TRBD1
j_call: TRBJ1-1
v_call: TRBV7-2
cdr3_aa: CASSLDGTGDTEAFF

d_call: NA
j_call: TRBJ2-7
v_call: TRBV30
cdr3_aa: CAWSVNNYEQYF

d_call: TRBD2
j_call: TRBJ2-3
v_call: TRBV6-1
cdr3_aa: CASIYSGKLDTQYF

d_call: TRBD1
j_call: TRBJ1-5
v_call: TRBV27
cdr3_aa: CASSLVAGGNQPQHF

d_call: TRBD2
j_call: TRBJ2-1
v_call: TRBV7-3
cdr3_aa: CASSLYLGGRNGNEQFF

d_call: TRBD1
j_call: TRBJ1-3
v_call: TRBV18
cdr3_aa: CASFRDRGITGNTIYF

d_call: NA
j_call: TRBJ2-7
v_call: TRBV6-5
cdr3_aa: CASSYTQGLDEQYF

d_call: NA
j_call: TRBJ2-1
v_call: TRBV5-1
cdr3_aa: CASSLGLDFDEQFF

d_call: TRBD1
j_call: TRBJ1-1
v_call: TRBV9
cdr3_aa: CASSVNPDRVDTEAFF

d_call: TRBD2
j_call: TRBJ2-7
v_call: TRBV6-1
cdr3_aa: CASSPVTSGSQDF

d_call: NA
j_call: TRBJ1-1
v_call: TRBV27
cdr3_aa: CASSPYLGLRAQAEAFF

d_call: NA
j_call: TRBJ2-7
v_call: TRBV7-2
cdr3_aa: CASSFGVSYEQYF

d_call: TRBD2
j_call: TRBJ2-5
v_call: TRBV2
cdr3_aa: CASRVGLAETQYF

d_call: TRBD1
j_call: TRBJ2-1
v_call: TRBV9
cdr3_aa: CASTALYGTEAFF

d_call: NA
j_call: TRBJ2-5
v_call: TRBV29-1
cdr3_aa: CSVGGQGKETQYF

d_call: TRBD1
j_call: TRBJ2-1
v_call: TRBV7-9
cdr3_aa: CASSGRDRGYNEQFF

d_call: TRBD2
j_call: TRBJ2-1
v_call: TRBV29-1
cdr3_aa: CSVQASGSKEQFF

d_call: TRBD2
j_call: TRBJ2-2
v_call: TRBV15
cdr3_aa: CATSREIAGVGNGELFF

d_call: TRBD1
j_call: TRBJ1-1
v_call: TRBV5-6
cdr3_aa: CASSSFGTGVLDTEAFF

d_call: NA
j_call: TRBJ2-3
v_call: TRBV5-6
cdr3_aa: CASGRASAADTQYF

d_call: TRBD1
j_call: TRBJ2-2
v_call: TRBV27
cdr3_aa: CASRHPPGTGVTGELFF

d_call: NA
j_call: TRBJ2-3
v_call: TRBV28
cdr3_aa: CASSLVRVADTQYF

d_call: TRBD2
j_call: TRBJ2-2
v_call: TRBV12-5
cdr3_aa: CASGLALTGTTYTGELFF

d_call: NA
j_call: TRBJ1-5
v_call: TRBV4-1
cdr3_aa: CASSQEYPGGQPQHF

d_call: NA
j_call: TRBJ1-1
v_call: TRBV28
cdr3_aa: CASSLRTLSRALPTEAFF

d_call: TRBD2
j_call: TRBJ2-5
v_call: TRBV7-2
cdr3_aa: CASSLDGGKETQYF

d_call: TRBD2
j_call: TRBJ2-5
v_call: TRBV6-5
cdr3_aa: CASRGLAGLETQYF

d_call: TRBD1
j_call: TRBJ1-1
v_call: TRBV7-3
cdr3_aa: CASSFTGGNTEAFF

d_call: TRBD1
j_call: TRBJ2-1
v_call: TRBV13
cdr3_aa: CASSSGTGFGNEQFF

d_call: NA
j_call: TRBJ2-7
v_call: TRBV15
cdr3_aa: CATSRDSITLEQYF

d_call: NA
j_call: TRBJ1-5
v_call: TRBV5-6
cdr3_aa: CASSLGGIQPQHF

d_call: NA
j_call: TRBJ2-3
v_call: TRBV27
cdr3_aa: CASSSNVIHRGRRTDTQYF

d_call: NA
j_call: TRBJ1-1
v_call: TRBV10-3
cdr3_aa: CAISVRKGDTEAFF

d_call: NA
j_call: TRBJ1-1
v_call: TRBV19
cdr3_aa: CASMYGGTEAFF

d_call: TRBD2
j_call: TRBJ2-5
v_call: TRBV5-1
cdr3_aa: CASSLQMRTSLLVETQYF

d_call: TRBD2
j_call: TRBJ2-1
v_call: TRBV2
cdr3_aa: CASTSGLAGDVYNEQFF

d_call: NA
j_call: TRBJ2-7
v_call: TRBV30
cdr3_aa: CAWRSRLFYEQYF

d_call: NA
j_call: TRBJ2-3
v_call: TRBV5-6
cdr3_aa: CASSFHNVQGSTDTQYF

d_call: TRBD1
j_call: TRBJ1-2
v_call: TRBV7-2
cdr3_aa: CASRGTGSGSGYTF

d_call: TRBD2
j_call: TRBJ2-7
v_call: TRBV29-1
cdr3_aa: CSVSTSGVYEQYF